This TCR beta chain was obtained from a study of OX40 agonist ivuxolimab in advanced cancers. Study overall: Under the entry rules, prior anti-PD-1, anti-PD-L1 or anti-CTLA-4 therapy was allowed, and roughly 41% had some.

The method was immunoSEQ multiplex PCR; TCRdb's version includes in-frame clones alone and lacks a portion of them. The sample lists about 68,000 clones; more than 75% were seen once. Sequenced here: CD4+ or CD8+ T cells sorted from blood, sampled in a trial of the OX40 agonist ivuxolimab. The origin of this receptor is an adult with an advanced solid tumor such as melanoma, head and neck, liver or kidney cancer.

The CDR3 is CASSYGGLGGTEAFF. CDR3 nucleotides: TGTGCCAGCAGTTATGGAGGATTGGGCGGCACTGAAGCTTTCTTT. The gene calls are TRBV6-5 and TRBJ1-1; D not certain. The V and J ends lost 3 bases and 4 bases respectively, with 15 bases between them. CDR3 length: 15 amino acids. The germline V gene has CDR1 MNHEY and CDR2 SVGAGI.